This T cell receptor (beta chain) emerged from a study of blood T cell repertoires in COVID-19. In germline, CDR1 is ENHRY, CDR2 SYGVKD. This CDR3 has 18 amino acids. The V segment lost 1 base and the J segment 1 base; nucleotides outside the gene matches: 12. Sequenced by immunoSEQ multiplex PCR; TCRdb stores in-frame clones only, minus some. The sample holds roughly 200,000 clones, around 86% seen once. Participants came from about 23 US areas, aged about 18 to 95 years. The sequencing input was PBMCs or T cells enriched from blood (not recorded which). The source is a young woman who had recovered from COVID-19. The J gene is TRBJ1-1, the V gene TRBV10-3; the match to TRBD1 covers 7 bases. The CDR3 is CAISELRGVAGGNTEAFF. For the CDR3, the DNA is TGTGCCATCAGTGAGTTGAGAGGGGTGGCAGGGGGGAACACTGAAGCTTTCTTT.